This T cell receptor (beta chain) was found in a study of blood T cell repertoires in COVID-19 (dated by TCRdb to the early 2020s). Regarding the research as a whole: The collaborator samples originated in the United States, Italy and Spain and spanned the acute and convalescent phases of COVID-19. The repertoires were released in a freely available public database meant as a resource for research on the immune response to SARS-CoV-2. The prospective study material was composed of cDNA or gDNA derived from T cells, B-cell-depleted T cells, or PBMCs. Samples came from the ongoing ImmuneRACE study (first 160 participants) plus 1,254 subjects from 6 global collaborators. Where available, HLA class I and class II types were taken from metadata supplied by the sample provider and were not determined by assay-based typing. Sample metadata almost always included a de-identified subject ID, COVID-19 status, age in years and sex. Deeply sampled blood TCRbeta repertoires from subjects exposed to, actively infected with, or recovered from COVID-19 were included in the dataset. Study-level results and caveats: Clinical and demographic metadata were provided uncurated, with the amount varying by source and participant.

The collaborating institutions used their own protocols to collect whole blood in K2EDTA tubes. For TCRbeta analysis, collaborator samples were shipped as frozen whole blood, as isolated PBMCs, or as DNA extracted from either sample type. TCRbeta CDR3 regions were amplified from genomic DNA using the immunoSEQ Assay, a bias-controlled multiplex PCR. The study's processing was this. The number of nucleated cells in each sample was estimated by amplification of reference gene primers within the assay. To quantify the absolute abundance of each unique TCRbeta CDR3 rearrangement, sequence reads were collapsed and filtered. For each sample, productive Simpson clonality was calculated by taking the square root of Simpson's diversity index across productive rearrangements. TCRdb carries this immuneACCESS record with in-frame sequences only. Its versions omit some clonotypes, under half of them owing to an unresolved V gene in the studies checked, with the rest unexplained. V and J calls plus clone size are reproduced from that table; the DNA served to infer D and trimming. The sample includes nearly 55,000 clones, with around 83% observed a single time. The ten biggest clones cover 12% of the sample.

Germline trimming amounts to 1 base on V and 0 bases on J, with 5 as the count of junction bases outside the gene matches. Spanning cysteine to phenylalanine, the CDR3 consists of 17 amino acids. Only the CDR3 part of the read is kept: 51 bases, read in frame from the first base. The CDR1 and CDR2 encoded by the germline V gene are SGHTA and FQGNSA. In the case of this clone: Its target antigen remains unknown. Nothing much larger sits one base from this clone, and base qualities are not available.

This TCR was sampled from a man between 65 and 79 years old with active COVID-19. Sequenced: peripheral blood. The chain is encoded by TRBV7-2 joined to TRBJ2-1; TRBD1 lines up with 8 middle nucleotides. The CDR3 protein is CASSLGAGGVSYNEQFF. The sequenced DNA: TGTGCCAGCAGCTTAGGGGCAGGGGGCGTCTCCTACAATGAGCAGTTCTTC.